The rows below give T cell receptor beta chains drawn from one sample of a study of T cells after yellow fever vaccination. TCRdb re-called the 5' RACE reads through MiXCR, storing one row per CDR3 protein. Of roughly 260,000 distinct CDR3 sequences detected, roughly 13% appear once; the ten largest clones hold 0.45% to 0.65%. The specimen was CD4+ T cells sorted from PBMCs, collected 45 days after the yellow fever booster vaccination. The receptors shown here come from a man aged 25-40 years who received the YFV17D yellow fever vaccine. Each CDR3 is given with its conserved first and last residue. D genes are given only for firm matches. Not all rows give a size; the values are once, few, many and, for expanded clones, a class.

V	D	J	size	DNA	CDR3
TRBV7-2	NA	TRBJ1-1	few	TGTGCCAGCAGCTTAGAATTTCGAAGGGAAGCTTTCTTT	CASSLEFRREAFF
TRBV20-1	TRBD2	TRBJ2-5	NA	TGCAGTGCTAGGACGCGGGAGTTCCTCGGGACCCAGTACTTC	CSARTREFLGTQYF
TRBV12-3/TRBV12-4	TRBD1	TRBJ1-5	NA	TGTGCCAGCAGTTTGGGACAGGGTGGCAATCAGCCCCAGCATTTT	CASSLGQGGNQPQHF
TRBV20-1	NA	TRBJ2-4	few	TGCAGTGCCCTCGGGTTTGCGGAGCTAGCCAAAAACATTCAGTACTTC	CSALGFAELAKNIQYF
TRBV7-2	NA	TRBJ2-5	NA	TGTGCCTGCTCTGCAGCCCCCGGGGAGACCCAGTACTTC	CACSAAPGETQYF
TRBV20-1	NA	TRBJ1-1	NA	TGCAGTGCTAGGGTTGGAGGGCAGAACACTGAAGCTTTCTTT	CSARVGGQNTEAFF
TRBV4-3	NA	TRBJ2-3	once	TGCGCCAGCAGCCCCCGGCGACTTAACACAGATACGCAGTATTTT	CASSPRRLNTDTQYF
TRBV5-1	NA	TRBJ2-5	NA	TGCGCCAGCAGCCCCCTAATAGGACAAGAGACCCAGTACTTC	CASSPLIGQETQYF
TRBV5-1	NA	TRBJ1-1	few	TGCGCCAGCAGTTCTAGCAGGGAGTTGAGCACTGAAGCTTTCTTT	CASSSSRELSTEAFF
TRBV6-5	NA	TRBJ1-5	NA	TGTGCCAGCAGTTACTCGAGGTGGCAGCCCCAGCATTTT	CASSYSRWQPQHF
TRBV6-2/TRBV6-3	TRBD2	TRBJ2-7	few	TGTGCCAGCAGTGGCATGACTAGCGGCCCCTACGAGCAGTACTTC	CASSGMTSGPYEQYF
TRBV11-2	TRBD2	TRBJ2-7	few	TGTGCCAGCACCCTCCGACTAGCGCCTACCTACGAGCAGTACTTC	CASTLRLAPTYEQYF
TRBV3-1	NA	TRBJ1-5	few	TGTGCCAGCAGCCAAGAACCAGCAAATCAGCCCCAGCATTTT	CASSQEPANQPQHF
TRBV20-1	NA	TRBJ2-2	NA	TGCAGTGCCCAGAACCAGGATCTGGCCGGGGAGCTGTTTTTT	CSAQNQDLAGELFF
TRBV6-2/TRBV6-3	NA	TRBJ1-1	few	TGTGCCAGCACCCCACAGGGTGAAACTGAAGCTTTCTTT	CASTPQGETEAFF
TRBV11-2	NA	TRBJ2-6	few	TGTGCCAGCAGCCTCCAACTAGGGAAGCCTGGGGCCAACGTCCTGACTTTC	CASSLQLGKPGANVLTF
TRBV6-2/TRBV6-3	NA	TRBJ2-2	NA	TGTGCCAGCAGTTACTTCGGGGCCGGGGAGCTGTTTTTT	CASSYFGAGELFF
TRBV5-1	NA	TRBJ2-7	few	TGCGCCAGCAGCTTGGCCGGAACCGGTGTCAGCCCCACCTACGAGCAGTACTTC	CASSLAGTGVSPTYEQYF
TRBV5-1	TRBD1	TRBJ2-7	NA	TGCGCCAGCAGCTCTGGACAGGGTTACTACGAGCAGTACTTC	CASSSGQGYYEQYF
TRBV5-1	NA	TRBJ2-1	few	TGCGCCAGCAGCTTGGATCGGGGGCAAATCTACAATGAGCAGTTCTTC	CASSLDRGQIYNEQFF
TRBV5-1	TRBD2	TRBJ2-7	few	TGCGCCAGCAGCCCGGAGAGCGGGAGCTCCTACGAGCAGTACTTC	CASSPESGSSYEQYF
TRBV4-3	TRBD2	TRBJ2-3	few	TGCGCCAGCAGCCAAGATCCAACTAGCGGGTTCACAGATACGCAGTATTTT	CASSQDPTSGFTDTQYF
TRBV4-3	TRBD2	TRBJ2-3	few	TGCGCCAGCAGCCAAGATCCCTCTAGCGGGAGGACAGATACGCAGTATTTT	CASSQDPSSGRTDTQYF